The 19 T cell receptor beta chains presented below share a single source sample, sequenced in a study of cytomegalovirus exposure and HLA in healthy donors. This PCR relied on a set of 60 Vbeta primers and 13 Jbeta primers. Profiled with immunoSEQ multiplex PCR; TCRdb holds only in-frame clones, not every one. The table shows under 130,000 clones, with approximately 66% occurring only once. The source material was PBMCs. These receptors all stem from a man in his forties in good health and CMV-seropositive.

Written as DNA, the CDR3 is TGTGCCTGGAGTATCTCAGGGCTTCAAGAGACCCAGTACTTC. This gives the protein CAWSISGLQETQYF. The V and J genes are TRBV30 and TRBJ2-5; perhaps TRBD1 as D (5 bases). Between the trimmed V and J ends, which lost 2 bases and 2 bases, there was a span of 12 bases. The germline gives CDR1 GTSNPN, CDR2 SVGIG (reference sequence). The length of the CDR3 is 14 residues.

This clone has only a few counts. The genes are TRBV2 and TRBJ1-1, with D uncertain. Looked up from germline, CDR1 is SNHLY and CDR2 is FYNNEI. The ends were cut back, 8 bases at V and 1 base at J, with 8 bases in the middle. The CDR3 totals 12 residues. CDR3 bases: TGTGCCAGCGGGGAGGGGAACACTGAAGCTTTCTTT. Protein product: CASGEGNTEAFF.

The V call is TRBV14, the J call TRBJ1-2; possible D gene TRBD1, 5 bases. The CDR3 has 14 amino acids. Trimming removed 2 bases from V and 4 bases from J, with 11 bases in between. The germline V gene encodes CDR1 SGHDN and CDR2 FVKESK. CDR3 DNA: TGTGCCAGCAGCCAACAGGGTGTTAGCTATGGCTACACCTTC. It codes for CASSQQGVSYGYTF.

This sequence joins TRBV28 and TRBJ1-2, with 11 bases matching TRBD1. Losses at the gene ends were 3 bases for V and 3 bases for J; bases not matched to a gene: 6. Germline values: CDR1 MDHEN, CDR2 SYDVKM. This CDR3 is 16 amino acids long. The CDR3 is CASSFEGTGGDYGYTF. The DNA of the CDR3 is TGTGCCAGCAGTTTTGAAGGGACAGGGGGAGACTATGGCTACACCTTC.

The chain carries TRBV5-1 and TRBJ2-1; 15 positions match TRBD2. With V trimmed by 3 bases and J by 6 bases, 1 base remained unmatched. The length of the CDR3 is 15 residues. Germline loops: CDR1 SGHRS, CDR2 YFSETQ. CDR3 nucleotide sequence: TGCGCCAGCAGCTGGACTAGCGGGAGGGTCAATGAGCAGTTCTTC. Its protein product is CASSWTSGRVNEQFF.

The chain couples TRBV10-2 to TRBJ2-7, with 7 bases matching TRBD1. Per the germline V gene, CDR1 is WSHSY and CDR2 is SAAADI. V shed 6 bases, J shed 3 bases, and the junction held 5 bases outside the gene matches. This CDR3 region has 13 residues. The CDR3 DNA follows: TGCGCCAGCAGCGGGACAGCAGACTACGAGCAGTACTTC. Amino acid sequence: CASSGTADYEQYF.

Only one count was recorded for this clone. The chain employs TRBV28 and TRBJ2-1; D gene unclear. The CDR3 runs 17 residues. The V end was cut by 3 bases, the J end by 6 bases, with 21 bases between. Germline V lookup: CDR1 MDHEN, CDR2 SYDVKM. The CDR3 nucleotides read TGTGCCAGCAGTTTCCCCCAGACACGGCCCTTGGTCAATGAGCAGTTCTTC. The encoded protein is CASSFPQTRPLVNEQFF.

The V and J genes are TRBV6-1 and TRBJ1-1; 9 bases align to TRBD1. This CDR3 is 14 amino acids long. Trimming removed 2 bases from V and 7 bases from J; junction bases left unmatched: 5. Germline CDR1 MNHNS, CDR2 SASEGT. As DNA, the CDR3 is TGTGCCAGCAGTGAACCAACAGGGGGCATTGAAGCTTTCTTT. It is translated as CASSEPTGGIEAFF.

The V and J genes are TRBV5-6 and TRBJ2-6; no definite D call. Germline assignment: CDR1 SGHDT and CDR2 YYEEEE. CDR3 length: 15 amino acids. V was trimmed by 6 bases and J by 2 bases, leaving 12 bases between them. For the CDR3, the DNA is TGTGCCAGCACCGGTTGGGCCCCTGGGGCCAACGTCCTGACTTTC. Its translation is CASTGWAPGANVLTF. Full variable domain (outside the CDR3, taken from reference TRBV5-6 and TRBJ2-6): DAGVTQSPTHLIKTRGQQVTLRCSPKSGHDTVSWYQQALGQGPQFIFQYYEEEERQRGNFPDRFSGHQFPNYSSELNVNALLLGDSALYLCASTGWAPGANVLTFGAGSRLTVL.

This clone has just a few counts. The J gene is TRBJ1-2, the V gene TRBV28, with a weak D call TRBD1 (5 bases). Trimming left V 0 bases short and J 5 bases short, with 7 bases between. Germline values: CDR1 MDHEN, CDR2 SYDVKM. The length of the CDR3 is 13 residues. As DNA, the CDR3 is TGTGCCAGCAGTTTATGGGGGGGGTATGGCTACACCTTC. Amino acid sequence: CASSLWGGYGYTF.

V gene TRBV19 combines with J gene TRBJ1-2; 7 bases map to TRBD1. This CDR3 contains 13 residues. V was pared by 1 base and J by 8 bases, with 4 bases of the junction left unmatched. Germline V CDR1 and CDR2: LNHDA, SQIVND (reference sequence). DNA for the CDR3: TGTGCCAGTAGTATAGGCCAGGGGGACGGCTACACCTTC. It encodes CASSIGQGDGYTF.

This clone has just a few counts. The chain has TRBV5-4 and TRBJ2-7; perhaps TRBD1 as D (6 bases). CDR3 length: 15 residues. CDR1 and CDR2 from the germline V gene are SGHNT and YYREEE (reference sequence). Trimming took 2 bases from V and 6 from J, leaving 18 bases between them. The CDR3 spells CASSLTTGSGVEQYF. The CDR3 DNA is TGTGCCAGCAGCTTAACAACAGGGTCGGGTGTCGAGCAGTACTTC. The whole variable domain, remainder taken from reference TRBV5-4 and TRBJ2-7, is ETGVTQSPTHLIKTRGQQVTLRCSSQSGHNTVSWYQQALGQGPQFIFQYYREEENGRGNFPPRFSGLQFPNYSSELNVNALELDDSALYLCASSLTTGSGVEQYFGPGTRLTVT.

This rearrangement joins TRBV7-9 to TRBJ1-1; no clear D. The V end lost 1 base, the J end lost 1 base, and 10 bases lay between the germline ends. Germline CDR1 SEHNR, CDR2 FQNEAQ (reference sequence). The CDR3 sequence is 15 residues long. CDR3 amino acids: CASSLVVGPNTEAFF. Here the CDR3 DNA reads TGTGCCAGCAGCTTAGTTGTGGGCCCGAACACTGAAGCTTTCTTT.

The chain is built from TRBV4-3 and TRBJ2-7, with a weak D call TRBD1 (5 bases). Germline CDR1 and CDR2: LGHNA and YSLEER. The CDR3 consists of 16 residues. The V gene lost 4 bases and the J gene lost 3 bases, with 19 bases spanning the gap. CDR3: CASSLSRGQGLYEQYF. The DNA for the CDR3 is TGCGCCAGCAGCCTCTCACGTGGGCAGGGCCTCTACGAGCAGTACTTC.

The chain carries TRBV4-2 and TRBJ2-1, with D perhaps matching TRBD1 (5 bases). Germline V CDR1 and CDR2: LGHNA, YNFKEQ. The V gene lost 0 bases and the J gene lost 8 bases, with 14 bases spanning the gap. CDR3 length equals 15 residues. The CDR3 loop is CASSQDEVRADEQFF. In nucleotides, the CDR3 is TGTGCCAGCAGCCAAGATGAGGTCAGGGCAGATGAGCAGTTCTTC.

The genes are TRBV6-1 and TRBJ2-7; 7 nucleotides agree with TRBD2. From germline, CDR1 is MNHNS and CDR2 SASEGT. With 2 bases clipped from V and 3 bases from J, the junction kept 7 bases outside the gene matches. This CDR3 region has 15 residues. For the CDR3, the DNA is TGTGCCAGCAGTGAAAATAGGGCTAGCGGCTACGAGCAGTACGTC. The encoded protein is CASSENRASGYEQYV.

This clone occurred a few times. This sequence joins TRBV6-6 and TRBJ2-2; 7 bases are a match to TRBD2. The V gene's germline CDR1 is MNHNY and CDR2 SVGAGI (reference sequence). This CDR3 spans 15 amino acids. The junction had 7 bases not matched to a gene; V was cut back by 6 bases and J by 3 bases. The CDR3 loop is CASSTGGTYTGELFF. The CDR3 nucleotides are TGTGCCAGCAGCACCGGGGGGACCTACACCGGGGAGCTGTTTTTT.

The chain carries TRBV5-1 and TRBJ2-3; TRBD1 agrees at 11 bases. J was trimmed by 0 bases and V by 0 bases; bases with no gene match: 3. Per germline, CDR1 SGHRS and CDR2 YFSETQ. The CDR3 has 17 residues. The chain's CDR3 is CASSLGTGGSSTDTQYF. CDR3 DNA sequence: TGCGCCAGCAGCTTGGGGACAGGGGGCTCTAGCACAGATACGCAGTATTTT.

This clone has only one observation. CDR3 loop: CSASTGGVDTGELFF. The CDR3 DNA reads TGCAGCGCCTCGACAGGGGGTGTTGATACCGGGGAGCTGTTTTTT. The chain carries TRBV29-1 and TRBJ2-2, with 9 bases matching TRBD1. CDR1 SQVTM and CDR2 ANQGSEA come from the germline V gene. The CDR3 has 15 residues. J gave up 5 bases and V 7 bases, and 11 bases lay outside the gene matches.